Listed here are 30 T cell receptor beta chains from one sample, sequenced in a study of human T cells and chemical hapten exposure (dated by TCRdb to the early 2020s). Libraries were made using RACE. TCRdb lists the instrument as NextSeq 500. TCRdb reran the public reads through fastp at Q25 and MiXCR, keeping productive beta chains. Under each unique CDR3 protein, matching rows form one entry showing the most common genes and DNA. Within this sample are about 73,000 distinct CDR3 sequences, with 8.5% to 9% of them counted one time only. The ten largest clones capture approximately 3.5% of the sample. The time point label, read with the paper, signifies: patch test 2, 6 weeks after DPC sensitization. Explained via the paper, the treatment or condition label denotes: therapeutic diphenylcyclopropenone sensitization with weekly scalp DPC. The source was whole blood, collected in connection with sensitization to the hapten diphenylcyclopropenone (DPC). These receptors all come from a woman aged 45 to 65 with alopecia areata. Some clones in this sample may be carry-over from other donors' samples.

This clonotype was seen ten or more times. The chain is built from TRBV12-3 or TRBV12-4 and TRBJ1-6; perhaps TRBD1 as D (5 bases). Trimming shortened V by 3 bases and J by 9 bases, and 9 bases separated the two germline ends. The CDR3 totals 13 residues. Here the CDR3 DNA reads TGTGCCAGCAGTTTGAACGGGGGTTCACCCCTCCACTTT. It yields the protein CASSLNGGSPLHF.

This clonotype was counted at least ten times. This chain joins TRBV7-6 and TRBJ1-5, with 9 bases aligning to TRBD1. V shed 2 bases and J 1 base; nucleotides not matched to a gene: 6. In germline, CDR1 is SGHVS, CDR2 FNYEAQ. CDR3 length: 17 residues. CDR3 bases: TGTGCCAGCAGCTTAATGGGGGGACAGGGAAGCAATCAGCCCCAGCATTTT. It yields the protein CASSLMGGQGSNQPQHF.

Ten or more counts support this clonotype. The J gene is TRBJ2-6, the V gene TRBV7-2; D ambiguous. The ends were cut back, 6 bases at V and 1 base at J, with 7 bases in the middle. The CDR3 covers 14 residues. Per germline, CDR1 SGHTA and CDR2 FQGNSA. The CDR3 DNA follows: TGTGCCAGCAGTCCACTTTCTGGGGCCAACGTCCTGACTTTC. This gives the protein CASSPLSGANVLTF.

The chain combines TRBV3-1 with TRBJ2-1, with TRBD1 identical over 11 bases. V gave up 4 bases and J gave up 9 bases; unmatched junction bases: 5. Germline assignment: CDR1 LGHDT and CDR2 YNNKEL (reference sequence). The CDR3 consists of 14 residues. The CDR3 DNA reads as TGTGCCAGCAGCCCCGGACAGGGGGCTGGTGAGCAGTTCTTC. Translated: CASSPGQGAGEQFF.

This clonotype appeared a few times. The chain links TRBV7-2 to TRBJ1-5; D is unresolved. Germline V gives CDR1 SGHTA, CDR2 FQGNSA. The germline V and J ends were trimmed by 1 base and 0 bases, with 10 bases remaining between them. The length of the CDR3 is 16 residues. CDR3 in amino acids: CASSLDGRVSNQPQHF. The CDR3 nucleotides are TGTGCCAGCAGCTTAGACGGGAGAGTTAGCAATCAGCCCCAGCATTTT. The full variable domain, in which reference TRBV7-2 and TRBJ1-5 provide the parts outside the CDR3, is GAGVSQSPSNKVTEKGKDVELRCDPISGHTALYWYRQSLGQGLEFLIYFQGNSAPDKSGLPSDRFSAERTGGSVSTLTIQRTQQEDSAVYLCASSLDGRVSNQPQHFGDGTRLSIL.

This clonotype has more than one count but fewer than ten. The chain joins TRBV29-1 to TRBJ2-1; the match to TRBD2 covers 14 bases. In germline, CDR1 is SQVTM, CDR2 ANQGSEA. The CDR3 extends over 15 amino acids. J was trimmed by 10 bases and V by 4 bases; bases with no gene match: 9. The DNA of the CDR3 is TGCAGCGTTGGCGCGGGACTAGCGGGAGTAGAGGAGCAGTTCTTC. Its protein product is CSVGAGLAGVEEQFF.

This clonotype was counted between two and nine times. This chain uses TRBV3-1 with TRBJ1-1; weak D call: TRBD1 (6 bases). The CDR3 is made up of 13 amino acids. The V end was cut by 4 bases, the J end by 1 base, with 7 bases between. Per the germline V gene, CDR1 is LGHDT and CDR2 is YNNKEL (reference sequence). DNA of the CDR3: TGTGCCAGCAGCCGGGGACAGAACACTGAAGCTTTCTTT. This codes for CASSRGQNTEAFF.

The sample holds a few counts of this clonotype. This rearrangement joins TRBV11-2 to TRBJ1-3, with TRBD1 matching 7 bases. CDR1 is SGHAT and CDR2 is FQNNGV in the germline V gene. J gave up 0 bases and V 4 bases, and 3 bases lay outside the gene matches. The length of the CDR3 is 15 residues. The CDR3 DNA sequence: TGTGCCAGCAGCTGGGGACAGTCCTCTGGAAACACCATATATTTT. Translating gives CASSWGQSSGNTIYF.

DNA of the CDR3: TGCAGCGTTGAACGGACAGGAGATACGCAGTATTTT. Translating gives CSVERTGDTQYF. The rearrangement joins TRBV29-1 to TRBJ2-3; 7 bases are shared with TRBD1. Germline lookup yields CDR1 SQVTM and CDR2 ANQGSEA. The CDR3 runs 12 residues. V dropped 2 bases and J dropped 5; count of bases not matched to a gene: 1.

This clonotype was seen ten or more times. CDR3 sequence: CSAGGTYNEQFF. CDR3 in DNA: TGCAGCGCCGGGGGGACCTACAATGAGCAGTTCTTC. V is TRBV29-1 and J is TRBJ2-1, with 7 bases lining up with TRBD2. This CDR3 comprises 12 residues. CDR1 and CDR2 (germline): SQVTM, ANQGSEA. V gave up 7 bases and J gave up 2 bases; unmatched junction bases: 2.

This clonotype was seen many times. This chain uses TRBV20-1 with TRBJ2-7, with a weak D call TRBD2 (6 bases). Trimming took off 6 bases at V and 4 bases at J, with 13 bases between the two ends. CDR1 is DFQATT, CDR2 SNEGSKA, per germline (reference sequence). The CDR3 sequence is 12 residues long. The CDR3, as DNA: TGCAGTGCCCCCACACGGGAGTACGAGCAGTACTTC. Protein product: CSAPTREYEQYF.

This clonotype was found many times. The chain is built from TRBV4-3 and TRBJ1-3, with a possible D match to TRBD1 (5 bases). In germline, CDR1 is LGHNA, CDR2 YSLEER. This CDR3 is built from 16 residues. V lost 6 bases to trimming and J lost 4 bases, with 19 bases between them. Here the CDR3 DNA reads TGCGCCAGCAGACGCCAACTCAGGGAACCCGGAAACACCATATATTTT. This encodes CASRRQLREPGNTIYF.

This clonotype was counted ten times or more. V and J are TRBV6-4 and TRBJ2-1; 10 positions agree with TRBD2. The CDR3 totals 17 residues. CDR1 and CDR2 (germline): MRHNA, SNTAGT. After removal of 0 bases from V and 6 bases from J, the junction contained 8 bases not matched to a gene. Here the CDR3 DNA reads TGTGCCAGCAGTGACTCTGGTCCCGGGACTAGCGTCAATGAGCAGTTCTTC. Translating it yields CASSDSGPGTSVNEQFF.

The chain combines TRBV7-2 with TRBJ2-7; D is uncertain. In germline, CDR1 is SGHTA, CDR2 FQGNSA. The V end lost 4 bases, the J end lost 9 bases, and 10 bases lay between the germline ends. CDR3 length: 11 amino acids. The CDR3 DNA sequence: TGTGCCAGCAGCTCGGCCCCGGCGCAGTACTTC. Translating it yields CASSSAPAQYF.

In its sample, this clonotype was seen many times. The chain employs TRBV6-5 and TRBJ2-6; the D gene is possibly TRBD1 (6 bases). With 4 bases removed from V and 0 bases from J, the gap between germline ends came to 10 bases. Looked up from germline, CDR1 is MNHEY and CDR2 is SVGAGI. This CDR3 comprises 16 residues. The CDR3 protein is CASSWDTSSGANVLTF. The CDR3 DNA is TGTGCCAGCAGTTGGGACACTAGCTCTGGGGCCAACGTCCTGACTTTC.

V and J are TRBV23-1 and TRBJ2-6; 8 positions agree with TRBD1. Being an ORF, TRBV23-1 has a function that is uncertain. V was pared by 4 bases and J by 2 bases, with 16 bases of the junction left unmatched. The CDR3 runs to 20 residues. DNA of the CDR3: TGCGCCAGCAGTCTCGACAGGACAGGGACCCCCCCCCCTGGGGCCAACGTCCTGACTTTC. Amino acids: CASSLDRTGTPPPGANVLTF.

This clonotype was counted only a few times. DNA for the CDR3: TGTGCCAGCAGTTACCACCCGGGAGGGAGAGAGACCCAGTACTTC. As protein: CASSYHPGGRETQYF. This chain uses TRBV6-5 with TRBJ2-5, with 8 bases lining up with TRBD2. V gave up 2 bases and J gave up 4 bases; unmatched junction bases: 6. The CDR3 is 15 residues long. Germline CDR1 and CDR2: MNHEY and SVGAGI.

This clonotype came up many times. V gene TRBV9 combines with J gene TRBJ2-3; TRBD2 is a possible D gene (5 bases). The germline V and J ends were trimmed by 4 bases and 5 bases, with 5 bases remaining between them. The germline CDR1 and CDR2 sequences are SGDLS and YYNGEE. CDR3 length equals 11 residues. The CDR3 spells CASSREDTQYF. The CDR3 DNA sequence: TGTGCCAGCAGCCGGGAAGATACGCAGTATTTT.

The genes are TRBV28 and TRBJ2-3; 8 nucleotides match TRBD1. V lost 5 bases, J lost 6 bases, and 7 bases stayed unmatched. From germline, CDR1 is MDHEN and CDR2 SYDVKM. The CDR3 loop spans 14 amino acids. The CDR3 nucleotides are TGTGCCAGCAGTCAAAGGGACAGGTCGGATACGCAGTATTTT. Protein sequence: CASSQRDRSDTQYF.

The table lists this clonotype with a few counts. The gene calls are TRBV20-1 and TRBJ2-7, with 8 bases matching TRBD1. The CDR3 length is 12 residues. Germline assignment: CDR1 DFQATT and CDR2 SNEGSKA (reference sequence). V dropped 4 bases and J dropped 3; count of bases not matched to a gene: 2. The chain's CDR3 is CSATDRGYEQYF. For the CDR3, the DNA is TGCAGTGCTACAGACAGGGGCTACGAGCAGTACTTC.

This clonotype was seen repeatedly, ten times or more. The J gene is TRBJ1-1, the V gene TRBV3-1, with D perhaps matching TRBD1 (6 bases). The V gene lost 4 bases and the J gene lost 5 bases, with 23 bases spanning the gap. Germline V lookup: CDR1 LGHDT, CDR2 YNNKEL (reference sequence). The CDR3 sequence is 17 residues long. The CDR3 here is CASSPPAQGRIRTEAFF. The CDR3 region has the DNA TGTGCCAGCAGCCCCCCCGCGCAGGGGCGGATAAGGACTGAAGCTTTCTTT.

This chain connects TRBV11-2 to TRBJ1-4; D is possibly TRBD1 (6 bases). The CDR3 length is 14 residues. CDR1 SGHAT and CDR2 FQNNGV come from the germline V gene. With 4 bases removed from V and 7 bases from J, the gap between germline ends came to 13 bases. CDR3 protein: CASSWTVVGEKLFF. The CDR3 DNA reads TGTGCCAGCAGCTGGACAGTAGTGGGTGAAAAACTGTTTTTT. Together with reference TRBV11-2 and TRBJ1-4, the CDR3 gives the full variable domain: EAGVAQSPRYKIIEKRQSVAFWCNPISGHATLYWYQQILGQGPKLLIQFQNNGVVDDSQLPKDRFSAERLKGVDSTLKIQPAKLEDSAVYLCASSWTVVGEKLFFGSGTQLSVL.

This clonotype has just a few counts. The chain links TRBV20-1 to TRBJ1-1; D is unclear. The V end lost 6 bases, the J end lost 8 bases, and 13 bases lay between the germline ends. CDR3 length: 11 residues. Germline CDR1 and CDR2: DFQATT and SNEGSKA (reference sequence). CDR3 bases: TGCAGTGCCATCACTGGGCGAGAAGCTTTCTTT. Amino acid sequence: CSAITGREAFF.

The CDR3 coding sequence is TGTGCCAGCAGTGGGGCTGGGGATACGCAGTATTTT. Translating gives CASSGAGDTQYF. This chain connects TRBV27 to TRBJ2-3; D might be TRBD1 (5 bases). Germline loops: CDR1 MNHEY, CDR2 SMNVEV (reference sequence). This CDR3 has 12 residues. Between the trimmed V and J ends, which lost 5 bases and 6 bases, there was a span of 9 bases.

This clonotype has just a few counts. The gene calls are TRBV7-6 and TRBJ2-6; D gene ambiguous. The germline V gene encodes CDR1 SGHVS and CDR2 FNYEAQ. Trimming pared 5 bases from V and 1 base from J, leaving 12 bases between. The CDR3 sequence is 16 residues long. As DNA, the CDR3 is TGTGCCAGCAGCCCGAAAGCCGGGTCTGGGGCCAACGTCCTGACTTTC. Encoded protein: CASSPKAGSGANVLTF.

This clonotype was recorded a few times. The chain joins TRBV6-5 to TRBJ1-1; 7 positions match TRBD1. V dropped 5 bases and J dropped 7; count of bases not matched to a gene: 7. CDR1 and CDR2 (germline): MNHEY, SVGAGI. The CDR3 covers 13 residues. The CDR3 loop reads CASSLTGDGEAFF. The DNA for the CDR3 is TGTGCCAGCAGTCTCACAGGGGACGGTGAAGCTTTCTTT.

In the case of this clonotype: Germline is not matched at one junction end, which may reflect a read error. The V and J genes are TRBV11-3 and TRBJ1-5; no firm D call. Per germline, CDR1 SGHNT and CDR2 YENEEA. The CDR3 contains 13 residues. The CDR3 sequence: CASSPRTNQPRHF. The CDR3 nucleotides read TGTGCCAGCAGCCCACGTACCAATCAGCCCCGGCATTTT.

With regard to this clonotype: Germline and junction disagree at one end, which may indicate a read error. The chain couples TRBV12-3 or TRBV12-4 to TRBJ2-1; 7 bases map to TRBD2. This CDR3 contains 15 residues. The CDR3 loop is CARSLSSGYYNEQFF. The CDR3 nucleotides read TGTGCCAGAAGTTTGTCTAGCGGTTATTACAATGAGCAGTTCTTC.

The table lists this clonotype with many counts. The chain has TRBV10-3 and TRBJ1-3, with a possible D match to TRBD1 (5 bases). V was clipped by 2 bases and J by 0 bases, with 8 bases between them. This CDR3 is 15 amino acids long. Germline lookup yields CDR1 ENHRY and CDR2 SYGVKD. CDR3 nucleotide sequence: TGTGCCATCAGTGAGCGGACACTCTCTGGAAACACCATATATTTT. Protein product: CAISERTLSGNTIYF.

The chain uses TRBV28 and TRBJ2-7; D uncertain. V gave up 2 bases and J gave up 11 bases, with 16 bases separating them. There are 13 residues in the CDR3. In germline, CDR1 is MDHEN, CDR2 SYDVKM. In DNA form, the CDR3 reads TGTGCCAGCAGTTTAGATGCAGCCCCGAGAGAGTACTTC. Translation gives CASSLDAAPREYF.